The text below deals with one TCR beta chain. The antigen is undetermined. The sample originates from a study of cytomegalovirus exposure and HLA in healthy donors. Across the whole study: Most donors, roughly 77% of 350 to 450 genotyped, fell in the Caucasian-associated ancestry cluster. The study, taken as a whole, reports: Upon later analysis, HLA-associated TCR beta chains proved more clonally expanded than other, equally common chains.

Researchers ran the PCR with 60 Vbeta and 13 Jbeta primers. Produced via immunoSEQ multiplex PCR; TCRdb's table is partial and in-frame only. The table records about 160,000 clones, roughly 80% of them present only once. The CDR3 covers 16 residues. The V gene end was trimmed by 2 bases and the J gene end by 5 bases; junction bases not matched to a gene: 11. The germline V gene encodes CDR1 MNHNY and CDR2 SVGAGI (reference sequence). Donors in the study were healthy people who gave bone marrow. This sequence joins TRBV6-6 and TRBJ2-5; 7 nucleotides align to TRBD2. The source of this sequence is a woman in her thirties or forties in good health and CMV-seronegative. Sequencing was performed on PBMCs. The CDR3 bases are TGTGCCAGCAGTTACCCGCCGGGGGGAGCGGGGGAGACCCAGTACTTC. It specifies CASSYPPGGAGETQYF.